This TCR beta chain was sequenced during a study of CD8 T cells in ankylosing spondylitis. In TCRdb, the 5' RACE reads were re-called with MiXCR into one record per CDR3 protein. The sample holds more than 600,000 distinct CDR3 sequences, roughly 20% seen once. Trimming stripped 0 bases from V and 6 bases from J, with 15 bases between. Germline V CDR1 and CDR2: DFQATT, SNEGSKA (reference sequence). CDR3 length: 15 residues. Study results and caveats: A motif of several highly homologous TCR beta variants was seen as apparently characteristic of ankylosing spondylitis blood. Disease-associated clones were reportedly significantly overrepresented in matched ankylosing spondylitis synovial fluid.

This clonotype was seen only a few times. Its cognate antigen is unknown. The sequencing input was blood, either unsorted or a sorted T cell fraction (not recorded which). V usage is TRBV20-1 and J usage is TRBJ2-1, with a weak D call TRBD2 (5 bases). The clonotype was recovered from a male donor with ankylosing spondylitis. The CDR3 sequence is CSARDRGGPLNEQFF. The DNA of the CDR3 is TGCAGTGCTAGAGATCGTGGCGGGCCACTCAATGAGCAGTTCTTC.